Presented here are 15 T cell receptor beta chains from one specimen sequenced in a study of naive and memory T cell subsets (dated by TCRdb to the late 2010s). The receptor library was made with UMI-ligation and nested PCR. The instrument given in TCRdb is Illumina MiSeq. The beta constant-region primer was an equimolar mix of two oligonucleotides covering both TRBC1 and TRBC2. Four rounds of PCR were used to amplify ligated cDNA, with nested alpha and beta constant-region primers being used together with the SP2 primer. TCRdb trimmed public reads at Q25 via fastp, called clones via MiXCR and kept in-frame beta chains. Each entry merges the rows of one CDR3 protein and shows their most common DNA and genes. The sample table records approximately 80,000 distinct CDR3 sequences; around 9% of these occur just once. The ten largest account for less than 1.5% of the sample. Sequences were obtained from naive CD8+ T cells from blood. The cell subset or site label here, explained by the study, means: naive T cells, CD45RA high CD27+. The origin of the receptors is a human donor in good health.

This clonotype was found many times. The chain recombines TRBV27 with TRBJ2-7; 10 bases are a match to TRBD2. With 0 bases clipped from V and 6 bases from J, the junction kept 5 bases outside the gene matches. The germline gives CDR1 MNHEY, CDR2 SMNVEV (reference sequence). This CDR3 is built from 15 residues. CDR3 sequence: CASSLSASGSSEQYF. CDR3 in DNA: TGTGCCAGCAGTTTATCGGCTAGCGGGAGTAGCGAGCAGTACTTC.

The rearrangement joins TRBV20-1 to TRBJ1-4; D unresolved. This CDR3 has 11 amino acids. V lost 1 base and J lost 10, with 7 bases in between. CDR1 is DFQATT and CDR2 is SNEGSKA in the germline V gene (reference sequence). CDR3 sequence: CSARGGGKLFF. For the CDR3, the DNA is TGCAGTGCTAGAGGTGGCGGAAAACTGTTTTTT.

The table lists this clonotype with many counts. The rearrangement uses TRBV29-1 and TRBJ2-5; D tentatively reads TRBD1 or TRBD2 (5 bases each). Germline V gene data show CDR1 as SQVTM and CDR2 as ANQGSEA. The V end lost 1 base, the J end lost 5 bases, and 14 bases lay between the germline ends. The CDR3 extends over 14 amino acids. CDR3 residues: CSVEGDGDGETQYF. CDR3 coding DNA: TGCAGCGTTGAAGGGGACGGGGACGGGGAGACCCAGTACTTC.

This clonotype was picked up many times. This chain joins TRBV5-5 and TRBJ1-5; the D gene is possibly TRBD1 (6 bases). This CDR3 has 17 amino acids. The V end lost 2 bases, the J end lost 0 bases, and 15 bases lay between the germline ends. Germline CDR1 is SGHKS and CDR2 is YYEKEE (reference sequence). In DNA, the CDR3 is TGTGCCAGCAGCTTAAGGGGGGGCCCGGGTAGCAATCAGCCCCAGCATTTT. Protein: CASSLRGGPGSNQPQHF.

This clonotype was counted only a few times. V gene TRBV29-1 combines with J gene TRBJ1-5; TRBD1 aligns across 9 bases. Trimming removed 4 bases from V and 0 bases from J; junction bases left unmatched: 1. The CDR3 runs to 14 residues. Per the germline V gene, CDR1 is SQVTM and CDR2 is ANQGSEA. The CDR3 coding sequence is TGCAGCGTTGGGACAGGGGATAGCAATCAGCCCCAGCATTTT. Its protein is CSVGTGDSNQPQHF.

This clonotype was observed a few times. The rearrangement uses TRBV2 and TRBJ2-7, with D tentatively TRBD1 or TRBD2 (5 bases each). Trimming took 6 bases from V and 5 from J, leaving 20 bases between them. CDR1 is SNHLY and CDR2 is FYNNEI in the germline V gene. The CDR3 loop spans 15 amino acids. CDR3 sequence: CASRKDGAKGDEQYF. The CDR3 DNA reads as TGTGCCAGCAGGAAAGACGGGGCGAAAGGGGACGAGCAGTACTTC.

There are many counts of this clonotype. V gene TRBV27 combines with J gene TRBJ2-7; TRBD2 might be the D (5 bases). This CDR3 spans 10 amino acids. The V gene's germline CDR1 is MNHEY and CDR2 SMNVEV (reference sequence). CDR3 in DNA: TGTTCGAGAGGGCTCTACGAGCAGTACTTC. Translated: CSRGLYEQYF.

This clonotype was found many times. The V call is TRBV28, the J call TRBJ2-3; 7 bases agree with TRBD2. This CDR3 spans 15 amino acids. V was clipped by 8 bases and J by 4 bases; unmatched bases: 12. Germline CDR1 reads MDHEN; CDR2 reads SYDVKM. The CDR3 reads CASGRGGLNPDTQYF. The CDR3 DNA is TGTGCCAGCGGGAGGGGCGGTCTCAACCCAGATACGCAGTATTTT.

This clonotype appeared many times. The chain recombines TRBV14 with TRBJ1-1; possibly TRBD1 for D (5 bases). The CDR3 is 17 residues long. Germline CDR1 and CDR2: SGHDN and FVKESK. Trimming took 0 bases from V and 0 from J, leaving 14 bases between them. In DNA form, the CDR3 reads TGTGCCAGCAGCCAAGATCTTGGGGGAGTTATGAACACTGAAGCTTTCTTT. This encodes CASSQDLGGVMNTEAFF. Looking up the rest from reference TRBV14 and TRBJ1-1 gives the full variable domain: EAGVTQFPSHSVIEKGQTVTLRCDPISGHDNLYWYRRVMGKEIKFLLHFVKESKQDESGMPNNRFLAERTGGTYSTLKVQPAELEDSGVYFCASSQDLGGVMNTEAFFGQGTRLTVV.

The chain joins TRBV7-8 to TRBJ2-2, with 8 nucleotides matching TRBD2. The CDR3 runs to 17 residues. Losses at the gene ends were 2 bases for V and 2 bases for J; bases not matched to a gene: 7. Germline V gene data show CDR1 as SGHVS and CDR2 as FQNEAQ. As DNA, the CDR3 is TGTGCCAGCAGCTTATACGGTAGCGGGACCAACACCGGGGAGCTGTTTTTT. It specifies CASSLYGSGTNTGELFF.

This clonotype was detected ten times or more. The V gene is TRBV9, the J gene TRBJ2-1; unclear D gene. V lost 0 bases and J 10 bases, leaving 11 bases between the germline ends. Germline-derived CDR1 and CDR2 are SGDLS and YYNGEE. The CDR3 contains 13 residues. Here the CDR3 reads CASSVESGREQFF. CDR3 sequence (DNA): TGTGCCAGCAGCGTAGAGTCGGGTCGCGAGCAGTTCTTC.

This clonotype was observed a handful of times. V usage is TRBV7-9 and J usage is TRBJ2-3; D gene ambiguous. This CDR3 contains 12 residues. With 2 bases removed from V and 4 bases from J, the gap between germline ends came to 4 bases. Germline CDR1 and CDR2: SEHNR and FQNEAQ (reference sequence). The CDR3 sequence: CASSLLPDTQYF. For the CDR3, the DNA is TGTGCCAGCAGCTTACTACCAGATACGCAGTATTTT.

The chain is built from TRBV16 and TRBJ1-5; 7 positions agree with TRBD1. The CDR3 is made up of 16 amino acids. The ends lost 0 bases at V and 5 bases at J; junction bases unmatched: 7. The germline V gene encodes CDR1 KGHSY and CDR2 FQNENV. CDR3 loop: CASSQSGGDSYQPQHF. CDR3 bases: TGTGCCAGCAGCCAATCTGGAGGGGACAGTTATCAGCCCCAGCATTTT. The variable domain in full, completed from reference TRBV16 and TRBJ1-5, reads GEEVAQTPKHLVRGEGQKAKLYCAPIKGHSYVFWYQQVLKNEFKFLISFQNENVFDETGMPKERFSAKCLPNSPCSLEIQATKLEDSAVYFCASSQSGGDSYQPQHFGDGTRLSIL.

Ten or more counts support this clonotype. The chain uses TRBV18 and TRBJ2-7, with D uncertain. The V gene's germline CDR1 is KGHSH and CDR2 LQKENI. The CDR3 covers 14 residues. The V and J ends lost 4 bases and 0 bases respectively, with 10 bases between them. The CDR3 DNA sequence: TGTGCCAGCTCACAAGCAGGCGGCTCCTACGAGCAGTACTTC. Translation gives CASSQAGGSYEQYF.

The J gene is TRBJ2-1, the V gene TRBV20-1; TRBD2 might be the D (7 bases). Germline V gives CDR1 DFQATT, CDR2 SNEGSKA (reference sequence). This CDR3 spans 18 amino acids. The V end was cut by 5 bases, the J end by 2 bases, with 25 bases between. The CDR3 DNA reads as TGCAGTGCTGCCGTGGGCGGGGGCGTCGTGGTTGCCTACAATGAGCAGTTCTTC. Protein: CSAAVGGGVVVAYNEQFF.